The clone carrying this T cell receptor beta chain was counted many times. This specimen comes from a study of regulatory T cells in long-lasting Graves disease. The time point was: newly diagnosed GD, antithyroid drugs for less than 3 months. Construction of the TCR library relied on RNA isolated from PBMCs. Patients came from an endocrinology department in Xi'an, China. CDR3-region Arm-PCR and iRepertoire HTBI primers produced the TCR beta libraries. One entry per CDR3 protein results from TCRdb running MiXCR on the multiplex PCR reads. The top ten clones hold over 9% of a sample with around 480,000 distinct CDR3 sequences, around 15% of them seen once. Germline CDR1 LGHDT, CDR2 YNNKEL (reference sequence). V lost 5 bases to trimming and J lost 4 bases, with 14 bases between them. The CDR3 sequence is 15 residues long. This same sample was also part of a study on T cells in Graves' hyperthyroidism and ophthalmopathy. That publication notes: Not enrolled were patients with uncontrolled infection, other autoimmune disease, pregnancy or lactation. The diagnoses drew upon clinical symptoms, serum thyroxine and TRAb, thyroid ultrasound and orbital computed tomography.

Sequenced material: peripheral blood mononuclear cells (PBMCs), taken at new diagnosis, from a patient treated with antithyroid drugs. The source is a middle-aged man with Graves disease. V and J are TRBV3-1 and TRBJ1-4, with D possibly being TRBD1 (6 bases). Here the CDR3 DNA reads TGTGCCAGCAGCACACGGACAGAGAATAATGAAAAACTGTTTTTT. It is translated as CASSTRTENNEKLFF.